The 25 T cell receptor beta chains listed next were all sequenced from one sample in a study of spatial heterogeneity in lung cancer (dated by TCRdb to the late 2010s). Libraries were built with 5' RACE. Sequenced using a NextSeq 500. Using fastp trimming at Q25 and MiXCR clonotype assembly, TCRdb reanalyzed the public sequencing data and kept in-frame beta chains. Each CDR3 protein gets just one entry, which takes the most common genes and DNA from the rows behind it. The sample table shows about 70,000 distinct CDR3 sequences, and roughly 8.9% are seen once. Jointly, the top ten make up more than 1.5% of the sample. The sample's time point label, in plain terms: blood at routine non-recurrence follow-up after resection. Sequencing was performed on PBMCs, taken at follow-up. These receptor sequences come from a female donor with early-stage non-small cell lung cancer.

This clonotype was counted ten times or more. The V gene is TRBV28, the J gene TRBJ2-7; 8 nucleotides match TRBD2. J gave up 7 bases and V 8 bases, and 7 bases lay outside the gene matches. The CDR3 totals 12 residues. Germline CDR1 reads MDHEN; CDR2 reads SYDVKM. This chain's CDR3 is CASGQREREQYF. Written as DNA, the CDR3 is TGTGCCAGCGGCCAGCGGGAGAGAGAGCAGTACTTC.

The sample holds a few counts of this clonotype. The CDR3 here is CASSRGSSYEQYF. The CDR3 nucleotides read TGTGCCAGCAGTCGCGGGAGCTCCTACGAGCAGTACTTC. The chain recombines TRBV28 with TRBJ2-7, with 7 bases that match TRBD2. V lost 5 bases, J lost 0 bases, and 1 base stayed unmatched. Germline V gives CDR1 MDHEN, CDR2 SYDVKM. The CDR3 has 13 amino acids.

This clonotype was counted a few times. The chain employs TRBV5-1 and TRBJ2-2; 14 nucleotides match TRBD2. Germline CDR1 reads SGHRS; CDR2 reads YFSETQ. CDR3 size: 16 residues. Losses at the gene ends were 5 bases for V and 2 bases for J; bases not matched to a gene: 2. Here the CDR3 reads CASRGLAGANTGELFF. The CDR3 nucleotides read TGCGCCAGCAGGGGACTAGCGGGAGCAAACACCGGGGAGCTGTTTTTT.

This clonotype was observed many times. The V gene is TRBV6-2 or TRBV6-3, the J gene TRBJ2-1; D is ambiguous. CDR1 and CDR2 from the germline V gene are MNHEY and SVGEGT. The CDR3 is 14 residues long. V gave up 6 bases and J gave up 0 bases, with 9 bases separating them. The CDR3 region is CASSYNPSYNEQFF. The CDR3 nucleotides read TGTGCCAGCAGCTATAACCCCTCCTACAATGAGCAGTTCTTC.

This clonotype was counted many times. The junction differs from germline at one of its ends, possibly a read error. This chain uses TRBV7-7 with TRBJ2-5; 15 nucleotides align to TRBD2. From germline, CDR1 is SSHAT and CDR2 FNYEAQ (reference sequence). This CDR3 region has 18 residues. The CDR3 reads CASSLGPGLAGGGETQYF. The CDR3 coding sequence is TGTGCTAGCAGCTTAGGTCCGGGACTAGCGGGAGGAGGAGAGACCCAGTACTTC.

This clonotype has just a few counts. The rearrangement joins TRBV20-1 to TRBJ2-5, with 11 bases matching TRBD1. The CDR3 length is 14 residues. CDR1 DFQATT and CDR2 SNEGSKA come from the germline V gene (reference sequence). V shed 5 bases and J 5 bases; nucleotides not matched to a gene: 7. The CDR3 reads CSAYGQGASETQYF. The CDR3 DNA is TGCAGTGCTTACGGACAGGGGGCTTCGGAGACCCAGTACTTC.

The chain uses TRBV14 and TRBJ2-2; D possibly corresponds to TRBD1 (5 bases). Trimming left V 4 bases short and J 3 bases short, with 12 bases between. The CDR3 loop spans 15 amino acids. Germline loops: CDR1 SGHDN, CDR2 FVKESK. The CDR3 is CASSRQRGDTGELFF. For the CDR3, the DNA is TGTGCCAGCAGCCGGCAAAGGGGTGACACCGGGGAGCTGTTTTTT.

Ten or more counts support this clonotype. The chain uses TRBV21-1 and TRBJ1-4. TRBV21-1 is given as a pseudogene. This CDR3 region has 15 residues. The CDR3, as DNA: TGTGCCAGCAGCAAGGAGGACACTCCTAATGAAAAACTGTTTTTT. This translates into CASSKEDTPNEKLFF.

This clonotype was picked up many times. The chain links TRBV5-6 to TRBJ1-1, with D perhaps TRBD1 (6 bases). CDR1 is SGHDT, CDR2 YYEEEE, per germline. The V gene lost 4 bases and the J gene lost 1 base, with 8 bases spanning the gap. There are 13 residues in the CDR3. The CDR3 sequence: CASSLTGNTEAFF. The CDR3 DNA reads as TGTGCCAGCAGCCTGACAGGGAACACTGAAGCTTTCTTT.

This clonotype has at least ten counts. This rearrangement joins TRBV5-1 to TRBJ2-7; D not resolved. CDR3 size: 13 residues. The germline V and J ends were trimmed by 4 bases and 2 bases, with 10 bases remaining between them. Per the germline V gene, CDR1 is SGHRS and CDR2 is YFSETQ. CDR3 in DNA: TGCGCCAGCAGCCCCGACAACGCCTACGAGCAGTACTTC. Protein product: CASSPDNAYEQYF.

This clonotype was detected ten times or more. The chain couples TRBV7-9 to TRBJ2-1, with 8 bases matching TRBD1. Germline CDR1 reads SEHNR; CDR2 reads FQNEAQ (reference sequence). V gave up 7 bases and J gave up 4 bases; unmatched junction bases: 6. This CDR3 has 14 residues. CDR3 protein: CASKTGVEYNEQFF. Written as DNA, the CDR3 is TGTGCCAGCAAGACAGGGGTCGAGTACAATGAGCAGTTCTTC.

This clonotype has ten or more counts. The chain joins TRBV11-2 to TRBJ2-1; D gene uncertain. CDR1 is SGHAT and CDR2 is FQNNGV in the germline V gene. The CDR3 sequence is 15 residues long. Trimming took off 1 base at V and 4 bases at J, with 11 bases between the two ends. The CDR3 is CASSLGSSKYNEQFF. The CDR3 DNA is TGTGCCAGCAGCTTAGGATCTTCGAAATACAATGAGCAGTTCTTC.

This clonotype showed up many times. The chain employs TRBV20-1 and TRBJ2-7, with D possibly TRBD1 on 5 matching bases. Per the germline V gene, CDR1 is DFQATT and CDR2 is SNEGSKA (reference sequence). There are 13 residues in the CDR3. Trimming pared 1 base from V and 3 bases from J, leaving 10 bases between. The CDR3 DNA follows: TGCAGTGCTAGAGTGGGGCCCAACTACGAGCAGTACTTC. Encoded protein: CSARVGPNYEQYF.

This clonotype was found many times. The chain links TRBV29-1 to TRBJ2-5; D gene unclear. The germline CDR1 and CDR2 sequences are SQVTM and ANQGSEA. V lost 2 bases and J lost 1, with 8 bases in between. This CDR3 spans 13 amino acids. The DNA for the CDR3 is TGCAGCGTTGAACAGCAGGCCCAAGAGACCCAGTACTTC. Translation: CSVEQQAQETQYF.

V is TRBV3-1 and J is TRBJ2-1; TRBD2 agrees at 14 bases. Per the germline V gene, CDR1 is LGHDT and CDR2 is YNNKEL (reference sequence). V trimming: 4 bases; J trimming: 6 bases; junction bases outside the gene matches: 5. CDR3 length equals 16 residues. Written as DNA, the CDR3 is TGTGCCAGCAGCCCGGGACTAGCGGGAGTAGGCAATGAGCAGTTCTTC. The encoded protein is CASSPGLAGVGNEQFF.

This clonotype was observed a few times. The chain links TRBV3-1 to TRBJ2-3, with D possibly being TRBD2 (5 bases). CDR3 size: 15 residues. The V end was cut by 1 base, the J end by 0 bases, with 8 bases between. The germline V gene encodes CDR1 LGHDT and CDR2 YNNKEL (reference sequence). CDR3 residues: CASSQVRTSTDTQYF. The CDR3 DNA reads as TGTGCCAGCAGCCAAGTTCGGACTAGCACAGATACGCAGTATTTT.

This clonotype was recorded many times. The rearrangement links TRBV6-5 to TRBJ2-7; either TRBD1 or TRBD2 may fit D (6 bases each). V gave up 10 bases and J gave up 12 bases, with 22 bases separating them. This CDR3 spans 12 amino acids. Germline assignment: CDR1 MNHEY and CDR2 SVGAGI. CDR3 sequence: CATKRTTGRLYF. The CDR3 coding sequence is TGTGCCACTAAAAGGACAACAGGGAGGCTGTACTTC.

This clonotype was counted many times. CDR3 amino acids: CSARDIGTGGGKTQYF. The CDR3 bases are TGCAGTGCTAGAGATATCGGGACAGGGGGCGGAAAGACCCAGTACTTC. This sequence joins TRBV20-1 and TRBJ2-5; 12 bases agree with TRBD1. There are 16 residues in the CDR3. The germline V gene encodes CDR1 DFQATT and CDR2 SNEGSKA (reference sequence). Trimming cost V 0 bases and J 6 bases; bases outside gene matches: 8.

This clonotype was counted many times. V gene TRBV13 combines with J gene TRBJ2-6; D is unresolved. The CDR3 runs 14 residues. The germline V and J ends were trimmed by 3 bases and 4 bases, with 7 bases remaining between them. Germline loops: CDR1 PRHDT, CDR2 FYEKMQ (reference sequence). The CDR3 reads CASSLGTGANVLTF. The CDR3 DNA reads as TGTGCCAGCAGCTTGGGAACCGGGGCCAACGTCCTGACTTTC.

In its sample, this clonotype was seen many times. The chain employs TRBV28 and TRBJ2-7; 9 nucleotides match TRBD1. In germline, CDR1 is MDHEN, CDR2 SYDVKM. The trim removed 4 bases at V and 1 base at J, leaving 8 bases unmatched. The CDR3 is 16 amino acids. CDR3 bases: TGTGCCAGCAGTTACCTCGGGACAGGGACTTCCTACGAGCAGTACTTC. It translates to CASSYLGTGTSYEQYF.

The chain has TRBV7-8 and TRBJ2-1; D is unclear. The CDR3 loop spans 15 amino acids. Germline CDR1 is SGHVS and CDR2 is FQNEAQ. V lost 4 bases, J lost 4 bases, and 14 bases lay in between. In nucleotides, the CDR3 is TGTGCCAGCAGCTCTGAATTGGCTACTTACAATGAGCAGTTCTTC. Its protein product is CASSSELATYNEQFF.

This clonotype has ten or more counts. CDR3 sequence: CASSLSGDSPSKLFF. The CDR3 nucleotides are TGTGCCAGCAGTTTATCGGGGGACAGCCCTAGTAAACTGTTTTTT. V usage is TRBV27 and J usage is TRBJ1-4; TRBD1 matches at 7 bases. Trimming removed 0 bases from V and 11 bases from J; junction bases left unmatched: 9. Germline CDR1 reads MNHEY; CDR2 reads SMNVEV (reference sequence). The CDR3 consists of 15 residues.

This clonotype was counted many times. CDR3 DNA sequence: TGTGCCAGCAGTGCTGGCACAGATACGCAGTATTTT. This gives the protein CASSAGTDTQYF. V usage is TRBV12-3 or TRBV12-4 and J usage is TRBJ2-3; D gene unclear. Trimming pared 5 bases from V and 1 base from J, leaving 4 bases between. The CDR3 runs 12 residues.

This clonotype came up many times. This chain connects TRBV29-1 to TRBJ1-2; 10 positions agree with TRBD1. Trimming cost V 7 bases and J 6 bases; bases outside gene matches: 8. The germline V gene has CDR1 SQVTM and CDR2 ANQGSEA. The CDR3 consists of 13 residues. The CDR3 DNA follows: TGCAGCGCCGGGGACAGGGGCTTGGATGGCTACACCTTC. The encoded protein is CSAGDRGLDGYTF.

In this sample, this clonotype turned up a few times. V usage is TRBV9 and J usage is TRBJ2-3; maybe TRBD2 (5 bases). Germline V lookup: CDR1 SGDLS, CDR2 YYNGEE. The CDR3 sequence is 15 residues long. Trimming shortened V by 2 bases and J by 1 base, and 11 bases separated the two germline ends. CDR3 loop: CASSVLARGTDTQYF. In DNA form, the CDR3 reads TGTGCCAGCAGCGTCCTAGCCCGGGGCACAGATACGCAGTATTTT.